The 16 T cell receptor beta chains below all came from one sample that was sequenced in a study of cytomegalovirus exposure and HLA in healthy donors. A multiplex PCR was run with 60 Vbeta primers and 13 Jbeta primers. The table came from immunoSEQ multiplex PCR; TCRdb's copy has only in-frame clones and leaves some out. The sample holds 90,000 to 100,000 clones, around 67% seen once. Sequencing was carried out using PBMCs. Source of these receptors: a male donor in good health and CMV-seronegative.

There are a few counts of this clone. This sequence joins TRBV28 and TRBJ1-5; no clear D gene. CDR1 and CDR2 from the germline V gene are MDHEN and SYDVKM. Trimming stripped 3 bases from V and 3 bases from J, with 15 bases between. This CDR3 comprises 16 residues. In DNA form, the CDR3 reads TGTGCCAGCAGTTTTTCCCTTATGGCCTTCAATCAGCCCCAGCATTTT. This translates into CASSFSLMAFNQPQHF.

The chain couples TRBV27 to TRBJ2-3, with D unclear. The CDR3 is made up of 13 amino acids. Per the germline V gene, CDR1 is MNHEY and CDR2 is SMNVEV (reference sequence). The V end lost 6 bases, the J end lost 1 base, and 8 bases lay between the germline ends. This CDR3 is CASRASGTDTQYF. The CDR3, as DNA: TGTGCCAGCAGAGCAAGCGGCACAGATACGCAGTATTTT.

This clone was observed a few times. The CDR3 region is CASSLGQYNTF. The CDR3, as DNA: TGTGCCAGCAGCTTGGGACAGTATAATACCTTC. The J gene is TRBJ1-2, the V gene TRBV7-9; 7 nucleotides align to TRBD1. The CDR3 runs to 11 residues. From germline, CDR1 is SEHNR and CDR2 FQNEAQ (reference sequence). V was pared by 3 bases and J by 14 bases, with 6 bases of the junction left unmatched.

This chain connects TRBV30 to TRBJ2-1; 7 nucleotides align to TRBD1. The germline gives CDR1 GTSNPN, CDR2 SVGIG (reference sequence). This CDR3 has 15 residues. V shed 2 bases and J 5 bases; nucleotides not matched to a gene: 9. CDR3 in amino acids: CAWSRDRTGDNEQFF. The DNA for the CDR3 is TGTGCCTGGAGTCGTGACCGAACAGGGGACAATGAGCAGTTCTTC. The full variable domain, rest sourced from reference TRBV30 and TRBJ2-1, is SQTIHQWPATLVQPVGSPLSLECTVEGTSNPNLYWYRQAAGRGLQLLFYSVGIGQISSEVPQNLSASRPQDRQFILSSKKLLLSDSGFYLCAWSRDRTGDNEQFFGPGTRLTVL.

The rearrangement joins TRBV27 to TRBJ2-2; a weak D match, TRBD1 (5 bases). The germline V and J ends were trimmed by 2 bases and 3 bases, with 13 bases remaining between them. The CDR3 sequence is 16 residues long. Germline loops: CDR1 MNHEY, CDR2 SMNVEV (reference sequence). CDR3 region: CASSLGAGSYTGELFF. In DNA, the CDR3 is TGTGCCAGCAGTTTAGGTGCAGGGTCGTACACCGGGGAGCTGTTTTTT.

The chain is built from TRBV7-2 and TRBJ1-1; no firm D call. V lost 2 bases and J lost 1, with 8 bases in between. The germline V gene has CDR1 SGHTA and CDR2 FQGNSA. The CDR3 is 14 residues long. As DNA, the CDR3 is TGTGCCAGCAGCTTATTCACTCGGAACACTGAAGCTTTCTTT. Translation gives CASSLFTRNTEAFF.

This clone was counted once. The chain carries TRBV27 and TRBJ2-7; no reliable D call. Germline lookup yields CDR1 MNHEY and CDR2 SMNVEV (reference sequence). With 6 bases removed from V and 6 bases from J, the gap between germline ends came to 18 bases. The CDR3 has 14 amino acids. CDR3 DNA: TGTGCCAGCAGCGAAGCATGGTTGGGCTCCGAGCAGTACTTC. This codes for CASSEAWLGSEQYF.

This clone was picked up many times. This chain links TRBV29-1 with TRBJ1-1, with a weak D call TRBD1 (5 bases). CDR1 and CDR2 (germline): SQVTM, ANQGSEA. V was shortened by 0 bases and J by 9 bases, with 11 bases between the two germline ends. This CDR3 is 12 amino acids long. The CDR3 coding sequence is TGCAGCGTTGAAGATAAGGGGTCACAAGCTTTCTTT. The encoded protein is CSVEDKGSQAFF.

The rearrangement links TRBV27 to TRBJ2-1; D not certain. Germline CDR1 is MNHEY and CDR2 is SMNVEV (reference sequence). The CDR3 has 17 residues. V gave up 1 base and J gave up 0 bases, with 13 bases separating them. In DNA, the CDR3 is TGTGCCAGCAGTTTATTGAGGAAGGCTTTCTCCTACAATGAGCAGTTCTTC. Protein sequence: CASSLLRKAFSYNEQFF.

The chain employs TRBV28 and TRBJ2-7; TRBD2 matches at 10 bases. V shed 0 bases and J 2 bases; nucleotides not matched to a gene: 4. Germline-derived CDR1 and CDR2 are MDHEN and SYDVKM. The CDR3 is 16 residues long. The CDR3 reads CASSLWASGSPYEQYF. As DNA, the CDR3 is TGTGCCAGCAGTTTATGGGCTAGCGGGAGCCCCTACGAGCAGTACTTC.

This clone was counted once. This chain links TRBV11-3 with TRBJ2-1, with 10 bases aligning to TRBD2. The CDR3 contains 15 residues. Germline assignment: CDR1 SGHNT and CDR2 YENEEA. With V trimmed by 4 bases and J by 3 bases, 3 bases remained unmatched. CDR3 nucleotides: TGTGCCAGCAGCTCAACTAGCGGGATCTACAATGAGCAGTTCTTC. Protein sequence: CASSSTSGIYNEQFF.

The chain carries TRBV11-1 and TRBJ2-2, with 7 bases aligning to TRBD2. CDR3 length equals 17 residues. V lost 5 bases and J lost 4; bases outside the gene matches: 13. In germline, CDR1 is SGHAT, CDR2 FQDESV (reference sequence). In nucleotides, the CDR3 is TGTGCCAGCAGCCCTTTTCTGCGGGAGTTCAGCACCGGGGAGCTGTTTTTT. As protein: CASSPFLREFSTGELFF.

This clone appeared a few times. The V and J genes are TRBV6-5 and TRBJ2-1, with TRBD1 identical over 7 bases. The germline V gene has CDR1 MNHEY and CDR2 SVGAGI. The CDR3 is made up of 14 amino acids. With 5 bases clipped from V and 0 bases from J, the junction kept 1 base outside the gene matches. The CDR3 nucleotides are TGTGCCAGCAGTGCAGGGGGCTCCTACAATGAGCAGTTCTTC. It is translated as CASSAGGSYNEQFF.

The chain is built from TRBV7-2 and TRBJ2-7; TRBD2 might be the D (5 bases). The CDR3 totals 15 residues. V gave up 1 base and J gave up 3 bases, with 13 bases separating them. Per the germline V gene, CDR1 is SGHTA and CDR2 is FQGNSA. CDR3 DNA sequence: TGTGCCAGCAGCTTAGATGGTGGGGAGATCTACGAGCAGTACTTC. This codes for CASSLDGGEIYEQYF. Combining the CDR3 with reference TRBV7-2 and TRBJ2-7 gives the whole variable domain GAGVSQSPSNKVTEKGKDVELRCDPISGHTALYWYRQSLGQGLEFLIYFQGNSAPDKSGLPSDRFSAERTGGSVSTLTIQRTQQEDSAVYLCASSLDGGEIYEQYFGPGTRLTVT.

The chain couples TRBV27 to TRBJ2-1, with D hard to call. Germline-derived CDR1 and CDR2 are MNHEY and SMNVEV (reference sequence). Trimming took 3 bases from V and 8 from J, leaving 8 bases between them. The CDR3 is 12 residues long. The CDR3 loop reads CASSLSNYEQFF. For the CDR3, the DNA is TGTGCCAGCAGTTTGAGCAACTATGAGCAGTTCTTC.

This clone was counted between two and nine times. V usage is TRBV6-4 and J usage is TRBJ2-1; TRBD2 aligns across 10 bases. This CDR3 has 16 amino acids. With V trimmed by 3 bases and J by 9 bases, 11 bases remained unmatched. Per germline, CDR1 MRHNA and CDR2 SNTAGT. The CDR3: CASSEGGLAEGGEQFF. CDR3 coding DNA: TGTGCCAGCAGTGAAGGTGGACTAGCGGAGGGGGGTGAGCAGTTCTTC.